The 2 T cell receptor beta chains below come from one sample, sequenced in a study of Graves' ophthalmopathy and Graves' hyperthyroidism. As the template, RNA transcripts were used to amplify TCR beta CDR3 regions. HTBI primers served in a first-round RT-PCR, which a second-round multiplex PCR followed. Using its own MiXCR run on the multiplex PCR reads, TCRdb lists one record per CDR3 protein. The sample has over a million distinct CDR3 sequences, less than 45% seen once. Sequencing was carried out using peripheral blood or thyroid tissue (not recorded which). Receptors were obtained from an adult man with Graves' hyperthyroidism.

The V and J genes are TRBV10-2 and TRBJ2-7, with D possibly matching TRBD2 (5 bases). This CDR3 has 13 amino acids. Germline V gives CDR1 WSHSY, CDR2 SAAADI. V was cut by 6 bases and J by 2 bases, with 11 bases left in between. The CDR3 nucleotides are TGCGCCAGCAGAGCGGACGGGGCCTACGAGCAGTACTTC. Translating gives CASRADGAYEQYF.

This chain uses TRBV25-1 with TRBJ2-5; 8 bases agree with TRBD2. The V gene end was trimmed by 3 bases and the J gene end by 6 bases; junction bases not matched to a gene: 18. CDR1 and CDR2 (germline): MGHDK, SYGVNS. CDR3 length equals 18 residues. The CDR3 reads CASSESVPERTSRKTQYF. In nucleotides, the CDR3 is TGTGCCAGCAGTGAGTCCGTGCCAGAGAGGACTAGCAGAAAGACCCAGTACTTC.